Included here is one T cell receptor beta chain sequence, with context. Additional DNA sequences in this sample encode the identical CDR3. These data come from a study of control samples from healthy donors and cancer patients. The repertoire was sequenced with immunoSEQ multiplex PCR; TCRdb's copy has only in-frame clones and lacks some. The table records 29,000 or so clones, 87% of them present only once. The V gene's germline CDR1 is SQVTM and CDR2 ANQGSEA. The trim removed 4 bases at V and 4 bases at J, leaving 3 bases unmatched. This CDR3 is built from 13 residues. The clonotype was recovered from a female donor with melanoma. The chain couples TRBV29-1 to TRBJ1-1; 10 positions match TRBD1. Sequencing was performed on formalin-fixed, paraffin-embedded tissue. The CDR3 reads CSVARTGGTEAFF. The DNA for the CDR3 is TGCAGCGTTGCGAGGACAGGGGGCACTGAAGCTTTCTTT.